This T cell receptor (beta chain) was captured in a study of T cells in Graves' hyperthyroidism and ophthalmopathy. Study-level findings and limits: Ophthalmopathy was told apart from stable hyperthyroidism by a 13 V-J model. Expanded thyroid clonotypes (above 0.001) were mostly also found in blood. Ophthalmopathy was model-predicted a median about six months pre-onset.

Amplified regions were TCR beta CDR3 sequences from RNA transcripts. RT-PCR in the first round (using the HTBI primer set) targeted the TCR CDR3. TCRdb redid the calling of the multiplex PCR reads with MiXCR, one entry per CDR3 protein. This sample has 530,000 or so distinct CDR3 sequences, with just over 45% found just once. Uncontrolled infection, other autoimmune disease, pregnancy or lactation led to exclusion. CDR3 size: 14 residues. CDR1 SGHAT and CDR2 FQDESV come from the germline V gene (reference sequence). The ends were cut back, 2 bases at V and 7 bases at J, with 15 bases in the middle. Of note for this clonotype: Its antigen is not identified.

The sequence was obtained from a woman between 18 and 30 years old with Graves' hyperthyroidism. Sequenced: peripheral blood or thyroid tissue (not recorded which). The chain employs TRBV11-1 and TRBJ2-7; D is undetermined. The CDR3 region is CASSLSIVDDEQYF. The CDR3 DNA follows: TGTGCCAGCAGCTTATCCATAGTTGACGATGAGCAGTACTTC.